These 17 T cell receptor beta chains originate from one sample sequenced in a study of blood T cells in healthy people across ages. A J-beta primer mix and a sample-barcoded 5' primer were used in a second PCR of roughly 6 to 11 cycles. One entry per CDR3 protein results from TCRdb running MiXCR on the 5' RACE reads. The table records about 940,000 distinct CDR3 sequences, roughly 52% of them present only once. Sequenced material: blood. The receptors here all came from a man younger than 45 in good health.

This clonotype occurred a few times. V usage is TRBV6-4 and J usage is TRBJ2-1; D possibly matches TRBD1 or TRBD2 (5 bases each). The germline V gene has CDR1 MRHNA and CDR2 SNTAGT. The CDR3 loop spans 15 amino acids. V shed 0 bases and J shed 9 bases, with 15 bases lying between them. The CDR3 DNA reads TGTGCCAGCAGTGACTCTACCGGGGCCCCGAGTGAGCAGTTCTTC. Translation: CASSDSTGAPSEQFF.

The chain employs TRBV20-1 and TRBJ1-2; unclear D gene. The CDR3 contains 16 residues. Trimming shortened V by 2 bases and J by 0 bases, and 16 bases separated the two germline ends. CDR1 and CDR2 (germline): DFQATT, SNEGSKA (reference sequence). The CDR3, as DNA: TGCAGTGCTAGATTCGGGGTCCGTTCAGCTAACTATGGCTACACCTTC. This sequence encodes CSARFGVRSANYGYTF.

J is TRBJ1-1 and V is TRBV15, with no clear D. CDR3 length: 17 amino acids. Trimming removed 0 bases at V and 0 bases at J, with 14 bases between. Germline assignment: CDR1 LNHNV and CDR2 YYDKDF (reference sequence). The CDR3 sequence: CATSREGLLSLNTEAFF. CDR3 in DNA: TGTGCCACCAGCAGAGAAGGACTCTTGAGCCTGAACACTGAAGCTTTCTTT.

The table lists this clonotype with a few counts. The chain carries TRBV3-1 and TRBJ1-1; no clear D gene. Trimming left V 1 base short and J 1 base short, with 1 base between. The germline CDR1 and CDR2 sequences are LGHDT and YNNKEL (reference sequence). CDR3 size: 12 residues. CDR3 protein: CASSQANTEAFF. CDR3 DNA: TGTGCCAGCAGCCAAGCGAACACTGAAGCTTTCTTT.

The CDR3 coding sequence is TGCGCCAGCAGCTTGATTGGCAGGGACTCCTACGAGCAGTACTTC. Protein sequence: CASSLIGRDSYEQYF. The chain carries TRBV5-1 and TRBJ2-7; possibly TRBD1 for D (5 bases). V gave up 1 base and J gave up 0 bases, with 11 bases separating them. The CDR3 runs to 15 residues. Germline V gives CDR1 SGHRS, CDR2 YFSETQ.

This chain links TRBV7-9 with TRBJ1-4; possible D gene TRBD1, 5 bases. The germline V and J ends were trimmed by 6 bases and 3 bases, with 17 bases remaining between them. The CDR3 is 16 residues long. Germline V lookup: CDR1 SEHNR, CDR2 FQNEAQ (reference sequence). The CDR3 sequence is CASSSAQARSNEKLFF. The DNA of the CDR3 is TGTGCCAGCAGTTCGGCACAGGCACGGTCTAATGAAAAACTGTTTTTT.

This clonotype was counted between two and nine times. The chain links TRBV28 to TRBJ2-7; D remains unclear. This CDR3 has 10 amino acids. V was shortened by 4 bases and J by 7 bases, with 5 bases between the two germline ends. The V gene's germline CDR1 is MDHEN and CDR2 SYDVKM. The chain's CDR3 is CASSSREQYF. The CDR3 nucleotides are TGTGCCAGCAGTTCAAGGGAGCAGTACTTC.

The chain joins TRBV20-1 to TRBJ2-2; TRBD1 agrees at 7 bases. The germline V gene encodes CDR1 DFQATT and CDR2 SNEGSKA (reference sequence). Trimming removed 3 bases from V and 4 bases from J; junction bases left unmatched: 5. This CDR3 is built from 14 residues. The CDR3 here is CSASWAGGTGELFF. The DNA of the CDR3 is TGCAGTGCTAGTTGGGCAGGGGGCACCGGGGAGCTGTTTTTT.

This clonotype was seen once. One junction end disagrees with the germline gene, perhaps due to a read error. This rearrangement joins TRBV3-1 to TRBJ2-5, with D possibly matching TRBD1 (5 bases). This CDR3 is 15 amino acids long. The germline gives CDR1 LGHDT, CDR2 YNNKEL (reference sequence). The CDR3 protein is CASSQDPGYQEAQYF. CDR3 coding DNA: TGTGCCAGCAGCCAAGATCCAGGGTACCAAGAGGCCCAGTACTTC.

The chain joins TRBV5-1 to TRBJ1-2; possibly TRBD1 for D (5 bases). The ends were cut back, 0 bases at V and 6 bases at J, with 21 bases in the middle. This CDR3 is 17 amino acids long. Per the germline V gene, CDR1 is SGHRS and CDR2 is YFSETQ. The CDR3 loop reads CASSLGDGAGRSDGYTF. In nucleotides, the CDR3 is TGCGCCAGCAGCTTGGGGGATGGGGCAGGGAGGTCGGATGGCTACACCTTC.

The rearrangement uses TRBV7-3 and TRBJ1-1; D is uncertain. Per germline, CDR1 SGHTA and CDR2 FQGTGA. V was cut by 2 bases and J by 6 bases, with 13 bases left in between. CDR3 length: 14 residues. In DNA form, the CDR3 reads TGTGCCAGCAGCTTAGGGCCCGAAGCAGCTGAAGCTTTCTTT. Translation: CASSLGPEAAEAFF.

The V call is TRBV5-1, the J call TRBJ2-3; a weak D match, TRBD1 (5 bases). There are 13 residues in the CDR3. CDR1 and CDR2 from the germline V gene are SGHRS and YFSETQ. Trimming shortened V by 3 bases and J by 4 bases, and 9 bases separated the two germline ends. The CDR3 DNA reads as TGCGCCAGCAGCTCCCAGACAGCAGATACGCAGTATTTT. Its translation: CASSSQTADTQYF.

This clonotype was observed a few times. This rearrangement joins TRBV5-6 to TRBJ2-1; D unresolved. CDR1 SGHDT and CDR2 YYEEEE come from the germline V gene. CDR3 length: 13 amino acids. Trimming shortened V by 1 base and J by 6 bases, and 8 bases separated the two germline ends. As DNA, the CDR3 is TGTGCCAGCAGCTTGAACAGTGTCAATGAGCAGTTCTTC. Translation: CASSLNSVNEQFF.

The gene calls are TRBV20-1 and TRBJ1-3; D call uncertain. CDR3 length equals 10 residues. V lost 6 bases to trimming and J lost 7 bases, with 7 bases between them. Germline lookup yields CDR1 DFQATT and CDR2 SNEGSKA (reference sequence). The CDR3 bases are TGCAGTGCGGAGTCCAACACCATATATTTT. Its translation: CSAESNTIYF.

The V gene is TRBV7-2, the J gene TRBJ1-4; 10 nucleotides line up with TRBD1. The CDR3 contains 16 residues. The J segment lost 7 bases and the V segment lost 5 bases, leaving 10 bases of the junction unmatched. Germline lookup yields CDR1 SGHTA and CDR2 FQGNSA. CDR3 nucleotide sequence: TGTGCCAGCAGCATACGACAGGGGGCCTTGGGTGAAAAACTGTTTTTT. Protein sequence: CASSIRQGALGEKLFF.

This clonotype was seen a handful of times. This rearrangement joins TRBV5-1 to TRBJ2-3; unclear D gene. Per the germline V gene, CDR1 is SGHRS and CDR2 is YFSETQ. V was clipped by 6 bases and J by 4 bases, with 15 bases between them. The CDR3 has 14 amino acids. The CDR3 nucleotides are TGCGCCAGCAAGAAATTGCCTGGCTCAGATACGCAGTATTTT. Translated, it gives CASKKLPGSDTQYF.

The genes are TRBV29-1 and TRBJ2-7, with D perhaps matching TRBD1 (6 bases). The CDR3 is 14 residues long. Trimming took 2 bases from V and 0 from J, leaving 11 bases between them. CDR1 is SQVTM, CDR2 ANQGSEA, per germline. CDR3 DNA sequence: TGCAGCGTTGAATCCAGGGGAGCCTCCTACGAGCAGTACTTC. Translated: CSVESRGASYEQYF.